This T cell receptor beta chain was observed in a study of T cells in Graves' hyperthyroidism and ophthalmopathy. Regarding the study as a whole: Blood also held most thyroid clonotypes expanded beyond 0.001. Ophthalmopathy prediction by the model preceded onset by a median about 6.5 months.

V was clipped by 4 bases and J by 1 base; unmatched bases: 9. Germline-derived CDR1 and CDR2 are MDHEN and SYDVKM. This CDR3 comprises 18 residues. What was amplified from RNA transcripts were TCR beta CDR3 regions. When the TCR CDR3 underwent first-round RT-PCR, the HTBI primer set was used. TCRdb passed the multiplex PCR reads through MiXCR, listing each CDR3 protein once. The sample has 540,000 or so distinct CDR3 sequences, 46% seen once. Turning to this clonotype: Its antigen is as yet unknown.

The material sequenced was peripheral blood or thyroid tissue (not recorded which). This chain connects TRBV28 to TRBJ2-6; TRBD1 aligns across 8 bases. The TCR was taken from an adult woman with Graves' disease, either hyperthyroidism or ophthalmopathy (not recorded which). The CDR3 coding sequence is TGTGCCAGCAGTTCTCCGGGACAGGCTAATTCTGGGGCCAACGTCCTGACTTTC. This gives the protein CASSSPGQANSGANVLTF.